The clone carrying this T cell receptor beta chain was counted between two and nine times. Antigen specificity is unknown. Clones were sequenced by immunoSEQ multiplex PCR, and TCRdb holds only the in-frame ones, with some missing. The table lists roughly 120,000 clones, roughly 90% of them singletons. This sample was included in a study of T cell responses to AZD1222 COVID-19 vaccine. Study-wide points: Clonal diversity may have been underestimated, and the donors were mostly white British, with more females than males. Repertoires were obtained only post-peak T cell response.

Looked up from germline, CDR1 is MNHEY and CDR2 is SVGAGI. This CDR3 is built from 14 residues. V was shortened by 0 bases and J by 1 base, with 6 bases between the two germline ends. The V gene is TRBV6-5, the J gene TRBJ1-1; D is uncertain. The clonotype comes from an adult who received the AZD1222 COVID-19 vaccine. The source material was peripheral blood, sampled 28 days after the second AZD1222 dose. For the CDR3, the DNA is TGTGCCAGCAGTTACTCGGACCAGAACACTGAAGCTTTCTTT. It translates to CASSYSDQNTEAFF.